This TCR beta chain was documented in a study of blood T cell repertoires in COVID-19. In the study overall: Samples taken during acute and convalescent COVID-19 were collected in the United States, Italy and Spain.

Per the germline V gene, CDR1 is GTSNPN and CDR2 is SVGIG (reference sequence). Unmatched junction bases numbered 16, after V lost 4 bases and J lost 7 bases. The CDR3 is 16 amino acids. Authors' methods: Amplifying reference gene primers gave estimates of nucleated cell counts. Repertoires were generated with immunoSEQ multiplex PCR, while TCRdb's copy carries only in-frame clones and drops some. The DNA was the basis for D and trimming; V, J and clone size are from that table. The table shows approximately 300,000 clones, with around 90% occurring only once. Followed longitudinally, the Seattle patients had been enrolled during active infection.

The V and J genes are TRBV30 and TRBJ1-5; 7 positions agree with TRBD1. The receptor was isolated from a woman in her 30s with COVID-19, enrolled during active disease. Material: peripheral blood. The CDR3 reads CAWKRKQGHLGQPQHF. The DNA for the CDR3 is TGTGCCTGGAAGAGAAAACAGGGGCATCTGGGGCAGCCCCAGCATTTT.